This T cell receptor (beta chain) was sequenced in a study of T-cell reconstitution after alpha-beta-depleted transplantation in children (dated by TCRdb to 2016 to 2017). The study in broad terms: Using TCR repertoire profiling, the study quantitatively followed how T-cell immune reconstitution unfolded in children after TCRalphabeta/CD19-depleted allogeneic hematopoietic cell transplantation. The study at large found these results: In some patients, high TCRbeta diversity at day 60 was attributed to recipient T cells and intrathymic progenitors that had survived conditioning. Over the following months the frequencies of hyperexpanded clones went down, and after one year T-cell counts and TCRbeta diversity were mostly credited to newly produced T cells. Apparently early alphabetaT-cell count recovery about two months after transplant reportedly relied on only several hundred rapidly expanded clones derived from non-depleted graft cells.

Receptor libraries were prepared by PCR. The instrument given in TCRdb is Illumina HiSeq 2500. TCR library preparation used molecular barcoding, with unique molecular identifiers applied to normalize quantification of the TCRbeta repertoire. Using fastp at Q25 and MiXCR, TCRdb reprocessed the public reads and kept productive beta chains. Here each entry gathers all rows of one CDR3 protein and keeps the most common genes and DNA. The sample data list 440,000 or so distinct CDR3 sequences, and over 40% of these were observed just once. 27% of the sample goes to the ten largest clones. This clonotype was recorded only once. Its antigen specificity is not known. Base qualities were left out, and no much larger clone turns up one base away. One read alone provides weak support. The label giving this sample's treatment or condition can be read as: allogeneic hematopoietic cell transplantation with graft depleted of TCRalphabeta T cells and CD19 B cells. The transplant recipients were children given TCRalphabeta/CD19-depleted allogeneic hematopoietic cell grafts.

The V end gives up 0 bases and the J end 8 bases, leaving 11 bases in the junction not matched to a gene. According to the germline V gene, CDR1 reads SGHTA and CDR2 reads FQGTGA. Counted from cysteine to phenylalanine, this CDR3 has 16 amino acids. The retained sequence is limited to the CDR3, 48 bases, with the frame set at the first base. The sequence derives from a girl aged 2 to 9 with aplastic anemia, due to receive a stem cell transplant. Recombination linked TRBV7-3 to TRBJ2-3; 7 central bases correspond to TRBD2. The sequenced sample was PBMCs, obtained before TCRalphabeta/CD19-depleted stem cell transplant. This receptor has the CDR3 CASSLTPTAGASTQYF. The nucleotide sequence reads as follows: TGTGCCAGCAGCTTAACCCCCACGGCGGGAGCCTCTACGCAGTATTTT.